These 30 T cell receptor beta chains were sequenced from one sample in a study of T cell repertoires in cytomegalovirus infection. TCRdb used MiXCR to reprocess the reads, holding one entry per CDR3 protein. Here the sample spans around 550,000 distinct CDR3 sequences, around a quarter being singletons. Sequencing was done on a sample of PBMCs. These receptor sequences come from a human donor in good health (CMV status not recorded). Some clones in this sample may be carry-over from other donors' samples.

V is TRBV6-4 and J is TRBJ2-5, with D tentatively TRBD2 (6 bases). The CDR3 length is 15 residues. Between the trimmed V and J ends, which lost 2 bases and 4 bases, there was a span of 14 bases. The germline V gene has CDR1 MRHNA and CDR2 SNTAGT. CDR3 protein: CASSDRGTAGETQYF. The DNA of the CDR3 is TGTGCCAGCAGTGACCGCGGGACCGCGGGAGAGACCCAGTACTTC.

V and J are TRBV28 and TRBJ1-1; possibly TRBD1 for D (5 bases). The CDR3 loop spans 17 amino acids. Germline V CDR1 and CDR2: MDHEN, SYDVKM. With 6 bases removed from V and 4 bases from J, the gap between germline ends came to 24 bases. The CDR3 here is CASRKPGPLNWVTEAFF. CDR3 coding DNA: TGTGCCAGCAGAAAACCGGGACCCTTAAATTGGGTCACTGAAGCTTTCTTT.

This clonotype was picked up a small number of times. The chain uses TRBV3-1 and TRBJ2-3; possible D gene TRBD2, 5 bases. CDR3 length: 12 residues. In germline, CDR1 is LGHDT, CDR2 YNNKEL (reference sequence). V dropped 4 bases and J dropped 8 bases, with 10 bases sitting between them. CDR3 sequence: CASSRRGGTQYF. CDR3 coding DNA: TGTGCCAGCAGCCGACGGGGTGGTACGCAGTATTTT.

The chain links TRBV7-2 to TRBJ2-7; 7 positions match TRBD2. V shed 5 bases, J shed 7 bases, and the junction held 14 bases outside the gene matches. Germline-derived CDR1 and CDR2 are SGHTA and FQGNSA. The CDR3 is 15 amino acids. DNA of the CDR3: TGTGCCAGCAGCCTCGTTGGGGCGGGAGTGAGGGAGCAGTACTTC. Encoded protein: CASSLVGAGVREQYF.

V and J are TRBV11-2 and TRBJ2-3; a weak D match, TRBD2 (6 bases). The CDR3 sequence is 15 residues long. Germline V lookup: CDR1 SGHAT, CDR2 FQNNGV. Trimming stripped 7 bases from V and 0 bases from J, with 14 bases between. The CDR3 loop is CASTHSGSSTDTQYF. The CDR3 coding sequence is TGTGCCAGCACCCATAGCGGATCTAGCACAGATACGCAGTATTTT.

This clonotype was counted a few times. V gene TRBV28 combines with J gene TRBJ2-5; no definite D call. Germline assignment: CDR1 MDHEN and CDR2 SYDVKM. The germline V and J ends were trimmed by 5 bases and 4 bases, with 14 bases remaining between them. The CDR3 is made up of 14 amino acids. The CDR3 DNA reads TGTGCCAGCAGTCTCCATCCCCATGGAGAGACCCAGTACTTC. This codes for CASSLHPHGETQYF.

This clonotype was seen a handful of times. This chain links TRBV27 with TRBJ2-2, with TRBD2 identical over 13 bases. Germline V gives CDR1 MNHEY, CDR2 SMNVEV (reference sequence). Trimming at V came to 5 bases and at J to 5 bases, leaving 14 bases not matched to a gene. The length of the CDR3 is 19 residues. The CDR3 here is CASSPGLAGVRSGTGELFF. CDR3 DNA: TGTGCCAGCAGTCCTGGACTAGCGGGAGTTAGGTCGGGTACCGGGGAGCTGTTTTTT.

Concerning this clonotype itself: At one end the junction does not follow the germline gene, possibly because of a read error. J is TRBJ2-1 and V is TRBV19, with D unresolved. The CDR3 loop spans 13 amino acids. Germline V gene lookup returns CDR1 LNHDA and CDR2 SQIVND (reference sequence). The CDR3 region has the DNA TGTGCCAGTAGTTTAGACCAGCTAGGTGAGCAGTTCTTC. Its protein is CASSLDQLGEQFF. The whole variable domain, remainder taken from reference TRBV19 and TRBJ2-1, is DGGITQSPKYLFRKEGQNVTLSCEQNLNHDAMYWYRQDPGQGLRLIYYSQIVNDFQKGDIAEGYSVSREKKESFPLTVTSAQKNPTAFYLCASSLDQLGEQFFGPGTRLTVL.

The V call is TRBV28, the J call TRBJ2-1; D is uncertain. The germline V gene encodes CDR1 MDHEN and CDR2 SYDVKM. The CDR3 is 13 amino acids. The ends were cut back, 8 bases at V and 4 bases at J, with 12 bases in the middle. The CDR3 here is CASVGLGYNEQFF. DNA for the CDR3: TGTGCCAGCGTGGGGTTAGGTTACAATGAGCAGTTCTTC.

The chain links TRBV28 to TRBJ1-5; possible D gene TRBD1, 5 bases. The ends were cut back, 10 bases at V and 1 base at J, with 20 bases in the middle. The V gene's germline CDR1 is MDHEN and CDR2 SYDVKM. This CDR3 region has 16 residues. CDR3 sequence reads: CATDTAGGRSNQPQHF. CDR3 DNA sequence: TGTGCCACCGACACCGCGGGGGGAAGGAGCAATCAGCCCCAGCATTTT. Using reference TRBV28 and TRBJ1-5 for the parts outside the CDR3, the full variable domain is DVKVTQSSRYLVKRTGEKVFLECVQDMDHENMFWYRQDPGLGLRLIYFSYDVKMKEKGDIPEGYSVSREKKERFSLILESASTNQTSMYLCATDTAGGRSNQPQHFGDGTRLSIL.

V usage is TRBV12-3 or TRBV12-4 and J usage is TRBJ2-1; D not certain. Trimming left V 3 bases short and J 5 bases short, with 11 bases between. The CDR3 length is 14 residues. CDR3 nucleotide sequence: TGTGCCAGCAGTTTGTACGGGCCCCACAATGAGCAGTTCTTC. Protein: CASSLYGPHNEQFF.

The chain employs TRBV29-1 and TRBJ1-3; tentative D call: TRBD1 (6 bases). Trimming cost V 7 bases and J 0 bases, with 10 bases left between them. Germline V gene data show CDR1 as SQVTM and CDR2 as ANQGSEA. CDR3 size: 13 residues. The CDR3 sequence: CSAVQGSGNTIYF. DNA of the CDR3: TGCAGCGCTGTACAGGGCTCTGGAAACACCATATATTTT.

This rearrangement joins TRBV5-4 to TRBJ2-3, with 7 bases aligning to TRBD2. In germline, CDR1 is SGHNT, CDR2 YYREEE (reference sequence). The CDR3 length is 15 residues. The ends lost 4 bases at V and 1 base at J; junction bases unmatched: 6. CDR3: CASSTPAGGTDTQYF. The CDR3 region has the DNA TGTGCCAGCAGCACCCCTGCGGGGGGCACAGATACGCAGTATTTT. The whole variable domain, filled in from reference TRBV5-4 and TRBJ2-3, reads ETGVTQSPTHLIKTRGQQVTLRCSSQSGHNTVSWYQQALGQGPQFIFQYYREEENGRGNFPPRFSGLQFPNYSSELNVNALELDDSALYLCASSTPAGGTDTQYFGPGTRLTVL.

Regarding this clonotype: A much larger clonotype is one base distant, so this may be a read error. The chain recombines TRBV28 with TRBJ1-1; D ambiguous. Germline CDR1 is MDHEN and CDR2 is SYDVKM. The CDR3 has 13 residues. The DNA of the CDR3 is TGTACCAGCAGCCCACTGACGAACACTGAAGCTTTCTTT. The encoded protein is CTSSPLTNTEAFF.

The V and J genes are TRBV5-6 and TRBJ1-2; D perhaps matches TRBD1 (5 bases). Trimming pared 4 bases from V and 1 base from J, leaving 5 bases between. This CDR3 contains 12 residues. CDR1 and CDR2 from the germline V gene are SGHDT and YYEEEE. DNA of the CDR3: TGTGCCAGCAGCAGGGGTAACTATGGCTACACCTTC. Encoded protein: CASSRGNYGYTF.

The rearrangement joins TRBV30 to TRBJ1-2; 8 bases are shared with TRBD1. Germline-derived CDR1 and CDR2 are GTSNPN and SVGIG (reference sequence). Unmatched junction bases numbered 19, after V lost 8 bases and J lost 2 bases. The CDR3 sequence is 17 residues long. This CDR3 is CARSEGTGRGRNYGYTF. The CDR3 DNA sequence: TGTGCCCGCTCTGAAGGGACAGGAAGGGGACGCAACTATGGCTACACCTTC.

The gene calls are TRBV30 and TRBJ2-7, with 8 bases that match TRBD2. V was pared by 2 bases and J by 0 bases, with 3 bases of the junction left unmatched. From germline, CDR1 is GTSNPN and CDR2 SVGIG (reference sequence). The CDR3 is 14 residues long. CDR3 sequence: CAWSRGGSSYEQYF. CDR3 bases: TGTGCCTGGAGTCGGGGGGGGAGCTCCTACGAGCAGTACTTC.

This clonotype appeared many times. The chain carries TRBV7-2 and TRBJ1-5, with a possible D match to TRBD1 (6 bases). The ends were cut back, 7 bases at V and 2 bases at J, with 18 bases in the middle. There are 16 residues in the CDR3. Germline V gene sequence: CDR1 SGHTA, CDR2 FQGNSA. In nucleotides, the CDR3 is TGTGCCAGCACCAAGGGGGGGGGCGGGGGCAATCAGCCCCAGCATTTT. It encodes CASTKGGGGGNQPQHF.

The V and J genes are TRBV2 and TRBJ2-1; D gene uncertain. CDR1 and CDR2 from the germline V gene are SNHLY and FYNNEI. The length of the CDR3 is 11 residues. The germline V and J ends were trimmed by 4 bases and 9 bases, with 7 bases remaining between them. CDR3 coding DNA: TGTGCCAGCAGTGTTTCTTTTGAGCAGTTCTTC. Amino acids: CASSVSFEQFF.

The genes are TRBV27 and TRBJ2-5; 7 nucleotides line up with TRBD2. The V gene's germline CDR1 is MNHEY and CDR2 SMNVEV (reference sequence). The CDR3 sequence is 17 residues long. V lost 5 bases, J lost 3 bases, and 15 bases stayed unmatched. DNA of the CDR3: TGTGCCAGCAGTCCCTCCTCTTCTAGCGGAACCAAAGAGACCCAGTACTTC. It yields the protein CASSPSSSSGTKETQYF.

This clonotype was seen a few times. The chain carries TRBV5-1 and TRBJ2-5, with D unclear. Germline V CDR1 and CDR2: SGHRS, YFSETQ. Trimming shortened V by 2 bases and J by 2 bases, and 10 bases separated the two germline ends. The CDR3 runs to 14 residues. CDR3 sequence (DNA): TGCGCCAGCAGCTTAATCGGCCAGCAAGAGACCCAGTACTTC. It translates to CASSLIGQQETQYF.

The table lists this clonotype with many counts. The chain's CDR3 is CASKLLTHGYTF. CDR3 nucleotide sequence: TGTGCCAGCAAGCTCCTGACCCATGGCTACACCTTC. The rearrangement links TRBV7-2 to TRBJ1-2; unclear D gene. V was shortened by 7 bases and J by 6 bases, with 12 bases between the two germline ends. Germline CDR1 SGHTA, CDR2 FQGNSA. This CDR3 comprises 12 residues.

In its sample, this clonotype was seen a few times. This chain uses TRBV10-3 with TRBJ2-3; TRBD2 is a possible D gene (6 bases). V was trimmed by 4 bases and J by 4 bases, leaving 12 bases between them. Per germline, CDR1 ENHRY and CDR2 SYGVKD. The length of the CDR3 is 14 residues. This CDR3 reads CAISGEATPDTQYF. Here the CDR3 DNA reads TGTGCCATCAGTGGGGAGGCGACCCCAGATACGCAGTATTTT.

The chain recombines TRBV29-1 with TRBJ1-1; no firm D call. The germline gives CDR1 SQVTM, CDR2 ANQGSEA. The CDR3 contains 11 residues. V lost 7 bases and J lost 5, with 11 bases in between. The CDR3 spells CSGVGSTEAFF. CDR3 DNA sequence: TGCAGCGGGGTCGGTTCGACTGAAGCTTTCTTT.

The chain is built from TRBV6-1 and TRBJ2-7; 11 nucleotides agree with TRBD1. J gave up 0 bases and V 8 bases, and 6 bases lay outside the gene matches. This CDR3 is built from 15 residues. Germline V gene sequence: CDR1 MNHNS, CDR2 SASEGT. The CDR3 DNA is TGTGCCAGCGGTAAGGGGACAGGGGGCTCCTACGAGCAGTACTTC. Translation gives CASGKGTGGSYEQYF.

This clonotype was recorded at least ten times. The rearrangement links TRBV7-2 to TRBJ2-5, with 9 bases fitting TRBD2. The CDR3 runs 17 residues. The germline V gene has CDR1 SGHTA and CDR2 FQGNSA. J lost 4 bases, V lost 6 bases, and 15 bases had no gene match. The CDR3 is CASSPEEGGRARETQYF. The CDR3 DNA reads TGTGCCAGCAGTCCTGAGGAAGGCGGGAGGGCCCGAGAGACCCAGTACTTC.

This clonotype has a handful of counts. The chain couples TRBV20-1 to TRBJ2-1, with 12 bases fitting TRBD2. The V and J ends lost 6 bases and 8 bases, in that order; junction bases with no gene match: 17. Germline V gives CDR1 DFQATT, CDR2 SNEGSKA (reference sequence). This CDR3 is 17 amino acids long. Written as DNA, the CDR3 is TGCAGTGCATGGACTAGCGGGACCACCCAGAAGTACGATGAGCAGTTCTTC. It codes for CSAWTSGTTQKYDEQFF.

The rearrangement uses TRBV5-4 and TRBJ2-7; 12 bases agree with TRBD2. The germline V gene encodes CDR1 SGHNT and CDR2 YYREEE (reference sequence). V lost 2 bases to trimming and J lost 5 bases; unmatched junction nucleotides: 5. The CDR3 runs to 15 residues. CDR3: CASSLTSGRLNEQYF. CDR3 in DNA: TGTGCCAGCAGCTTAACTAGCGGGAGGCTCAACGAGCAGTACTTC.

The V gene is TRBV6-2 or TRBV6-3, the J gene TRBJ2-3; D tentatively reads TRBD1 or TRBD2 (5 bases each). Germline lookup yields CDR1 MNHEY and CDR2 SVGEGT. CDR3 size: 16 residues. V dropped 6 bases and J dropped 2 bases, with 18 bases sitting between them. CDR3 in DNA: TGTGCCAGCAGCACCCCATTGGGACGGAACACAGATACGCAGTATTTT. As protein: CASSTPLGRNTDTQYF.

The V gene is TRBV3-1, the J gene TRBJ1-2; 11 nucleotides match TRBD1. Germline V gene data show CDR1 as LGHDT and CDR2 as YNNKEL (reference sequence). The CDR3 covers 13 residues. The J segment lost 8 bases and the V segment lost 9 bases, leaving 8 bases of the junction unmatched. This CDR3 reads CASVRTGGEGYTF. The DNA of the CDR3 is TGTGCCAGTGTTCGGACAGGGGGCGAGGGCTACACCTTC.